This T cell receptor (beta chain) was recovered during a study of shared clonotypes between healthy human individuals. Notes on the study in general: Naive subsets tended to show greater estimated richness than memory subsets. Researchers sampled only blood; tissue repertoires likely differ.

Deletions cut 5 bases from V and 0 bases from J, with 11 bases between. CDR1 and CDR2 from the germline V gene are PRHDT and FYEKMQ (reference sequence). This CDR3 has 15 amino acids. As concerns this clone: As yet, its antigen is unknown.

The deep-level immunoSEQ assay was used. Assay used: immunoSEQ multiplex PCR; TCRdb lists only in-frame clones, some missing. Of about 2.1 million clones listed, about 93% are singletons. Naive CD8 cells lacked CD45RO and underwent positive selection for CCR7, leaving out terminally differentiated effector memory CD45RA+ cells. The rearrangement uses TRBV13 and TRBJ1-3; weak D call: TRBD1 (5 bases). Source material: naive CD8+ T cells from PBMCs. The TCR originated in a man aged 18 to 29 in good health. Some clones in this sample may be carry-over from other donors' samples. For the CDR3, the DNA is TGTGCCAGCAGCGCCAGGGCCTCCTCTGGAAACACCATATATTTT. It encodes CASSARASSGNTIYF.